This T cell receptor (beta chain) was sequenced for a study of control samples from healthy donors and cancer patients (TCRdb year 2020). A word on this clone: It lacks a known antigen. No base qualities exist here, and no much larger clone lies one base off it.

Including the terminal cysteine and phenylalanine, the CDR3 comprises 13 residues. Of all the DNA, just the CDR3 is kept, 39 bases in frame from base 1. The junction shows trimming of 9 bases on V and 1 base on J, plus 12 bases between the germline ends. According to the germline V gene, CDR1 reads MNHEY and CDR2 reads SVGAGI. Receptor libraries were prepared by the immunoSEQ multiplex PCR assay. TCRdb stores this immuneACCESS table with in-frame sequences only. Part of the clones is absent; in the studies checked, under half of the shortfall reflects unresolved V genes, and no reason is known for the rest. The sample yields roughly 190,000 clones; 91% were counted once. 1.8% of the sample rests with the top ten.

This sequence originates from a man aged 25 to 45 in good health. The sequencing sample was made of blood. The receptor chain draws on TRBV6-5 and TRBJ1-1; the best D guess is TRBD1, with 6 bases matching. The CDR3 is CASGRGQNTEAFF. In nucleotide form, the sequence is TGTGCCAGTGGGCGGGGGCAGAACACTGAAGCTTTCTTT.